Shown below are 27 T cell receptor beta chains from a single sample sequenced in a study of cytomegalovirus exposure and HLA in healthy donors. Both 60 Vbeta primers and 13 Jbeta primers went into the PCR. Method: immunoSEQ multiplex PCR; TCRdb's copy keeps in-frame clones and lacks some. The table shows about 160,000 clones, with approximately 81% occurring only once. Sequencing was carried out using PBMCs. The receptors stem from a young man in good health and CMV-seropositive.

J is TRBJ2-7 and V is TRBV6-1; 8 bases line up with TRBD2. Germline V gene data show CDR1 as MNHNS and CDR2 as SASEGT. With V trimmed by 0 bases and J by 1 base, 8 bases remained unmatched. The CDR3 has 17 amino acids. The CDR3 loop is CASSEALPAGVSYEQYF. The CDR3 nucleotides are TGTGCCAGCAGTGAAGCGCTACCAGCGGGGGTTTCCTACGAGCAGTACTTC.

This sequence joins TRBV7-9 and TRBJ1-6, with D unclear. Germline V gives CDR1 SEHNR, CDR2 FQNEAQ (reference sequence). V lost 6 bases and J 5 bases, leaving 11 bases between the germline ends. The CDR3 has 14 residues. Here the CDR3 reads CASSTERNNSPLHF. CDR3 sequence (DNA): TGTGCCAGCAGTACAGAGCGGAATAATTCACCCCTCCACTTT.

The chain uses TRBV5-1 and TRBJ1-1, with D possibly matching TRBD1 (6 bases). This CDR3 contains 16 residues. In germline, CDR1 is SGHRS, CDR2 YFSETQ. V lost 5 bases to trimming and J lost 5 bases, with 22 bases between them. DNA of the CDR3: TGCGCCAGCAGTTCCGACGGGGGGCGCAGGGGAACTGAAGCTTTCTTT. Protein: CASSSDGGRRGTEAFF.

The chain combines TRBV9 with TRBJ2-3, with 7 bases matching TRBD2. The CDR3 contains 19 residues. Germline V gives CDR1 SGDLS, CDR2 YYNGEE. Trimming took 0 bases from V and 0 from J; bases not matched to a gene: 13. The CDR3 nucleotides read TGTGCCAGCAGCGTAGCTTACCGCCTAGCGGAGAATAGCACAGATACGCAGTATTTT. Its protein product is CASSVAYRLAENSTDTQYF.

The rearrangement joins TRBV29-1 to TRBJ2-3, with D unresolved. The germline V and J ends were trimmed by 7 bases and 2 bases, with 7 bases remaining between them. CDR3 length: 11 amino acids. From germline, CDR1 is SQVTM and CDR2 ANQGSEA. In nucleotides, the CDR3 is TGCAGCGGCCGGGTCACAGATACGCAGTATTTT. The encoded protein is CSGRVTDTQYF.

The V and J genes are TRBV7-9 and TRBJ1-4; tentative D call: TRBD1 (6 bases). CDR3 length: 16 residues. Germline V gene sequence: CDR1 SEHNR, CDR2 FQNEAQ (reference sequence). Trimming pared 5 bases from V and 1 base from J, leaving 14 bases between. In DNA, the CDR3 is TGTGCCAGCAGCCAAACCCAGGGGAGAACTAATGAAAAACTGTTTTTT. Translated: CASSQTQGRTNEKLFF.

The V gene is TRBV30, the J gene TRBJ1-2, with D possibly matching TRBD1 (6 bases). The germline CDR1 and CDR2 sequences are GTSNPN and SVGIG (reference sequence). The CDR3 is 14 residues long. The V gene lost 4 bases and the J gene lost 0 bases, with 12 bases spanning the gap. CDR3 nucleotides: TGTGCCTGGACCCCGGGGGGCACTAACTATGGCTACACCTTC. Translation: CAWTPGGTNYGYTF.

The J gene is TRBJ2-3, the V gene TRBV9, with 12 bases fitting TRBD2. The CDR3 has 16 residues. The germline V gene has CDR1 SGDLS and CDR2 YYNGEE. V lost 2 bases to trimming and J lost 4 bases; unmatched junction nucleotides: 5. CDR3 in DNA: TGTGCCAGCAGCGTCCTAGCGGGGGGGAGGTCAGATACGCAGTATTTT. This codes for CASSVLAGGRSDTQYF.

This clone came up once. This sequence joins TRBV5-1 and TRBJ2-3; 8 bases fit TRBD2. With 9 bases clipped from V and 2 bases from J, the junction kept 8 bases outside the gene matches. Looked up from germline, CDR1 is SGHRS and CDR2 is YFSETQ. The CDR3 covers 14 residues. The CDR3: CATKVAGNTDTQYF. CDR3 sequence (DNA): TGCGCCACCAAGGTAGCGGGGAACACAGATACGCAGTATTTT.

V and J are TRBV5-4 and TRBJ1-3; 7 bases line up with TRBD1. Germline CDR1 reads SGHNT; CDR2 reads YYREEE (reference sequence). CDR3 length equals 15 residues. The V gene end was trimmed by 2 bases and the J gene end by 2 bases; junction bases not matched to a gene: 4. CDR3 residues: CASSFEQGAGNTIYF. The CDR3 nucleotides are TGTGCCAGCAGCTTCGAGCAGGGGGCTGGAAACACCATATATTTT.

The chain recombines TRBV7-2 with TRBJ1-6, with D tentatively TRBD1 (6 bases). V lost 5 bases to trimming and J lost 7 bases, with 15 bases between them. The CDR3 is 15 residues long. The V gene's germline CDR1 is SGHTA and CDR2 FQGNSA. The CDR3 region has the DNA TGTGCCAGCAGCCCGTCAGGGGAGGGCAATTCACCCCTCCACTTT. Translating it yields CASSPSGEGNSPLHF. Full variable domain (remainder filled in from reference TRBV7-2 and TRBJ1-6): GAGVSQSPSNKVTEKGKDVELRCDPISGHTALYWYRQSLGQGLEFLIYFQGNSAPDKSGLPSDRFSAERTGGSVSTLTIQRTQQEDSAVYLCASSPSGEGNSPLHFGNGTRLTVT.

The genes are TRBV13 and TRBJ2-7; 9 nucleotides agree with TRBD2. Germline loops: CDR1 PRHDT, CDR2 FYEKMQ (reference sequence). V gave up 4 bases and J gave up 6 bases; unmatched junction bases: 16. The CDR3 has 17 amino acids. The CDR3 protein is CASSSQAQRGARAEQYF. The CDR3 nucleotides are TGTGCCAGCAGCTCCCAAGCGCAGCGGGGGGCGAGGGCCGAGCAGTACTTC.

This clone is a singleton in its sample. CDR3 bases: TGTGCCAGCAGGCCGGACAGCTCCTATAATTCACCCCTCCACTTT. Translated, it gives CASRPDSSYNSPLHF. The chain has TRBV6-5 and TRBJ1-6; the D gene is possibly TRBD1 (6 bases). Trimming left V 6 bases short and J 0 bases short, with 9 bases between. This CDR3 has 15 amino acids. Germline CDR1 MNHEY, CDR2 SVGAGI.

This clone appeared a single time. The V gene is TRBV2, the J gene TRBJ2-5, with TRBD1 as a possible D gene (6 bases). Germline V lookup: CDR1 SNHLY, CDR2 FYNNEI. CDR3 size: 12 residues. V was pared by 4 bases and J by 4 bases, with 7 bases between. CDR3 DNA: TGTGCCAGCAGTGTGGACAGAGAGACCCAGTACTTC. Translating gives CASSVDRETQYF.

The chain employs TRBV4-1 and TRBJ2-5; 13 bases agree with TRBD2. The tail of the sequence fits TRBJ2-7 better, so the J call may be wrong. This CDR3 comprises 17 residues. Germline CDR1 reads MGHRA; CDR2 reads YSYEKL. The CDR3 region has the DNA TGCGCCAGCAGCCAAGATCGAGGGACTAGCGGGGCCTACGAGCAGTACTTC. This encodes CASSQDRGTSGAYEQYF.

V and J are TRBV28 and TRBJ2-3; tentative D call: TRBD1 (5 bases). Deletions cut 7 bases from V and 4 bases from J, with 18 bases between. The CDR3 has 15 residues. Germline assignment: CDR1 MDHEN and CDR2 SYDVKM. The DNA for the CDR3 is TGTGCCAGCACCCCCGGACATCGGGCCCCAGATACGCAGTATTTT. The encoded protein is CASTPGHRAPDTQYF.

The chain links TRBV6-5 to TRBJ1-2; perhaps TRBD1 as D (6 bases). The V gene's germline CDR1 is MNHEY and CDR2 SVGAGI. This CDR3 has 13 residues. With 10 bases removed from V and 8 bases from J, the gap between germline ends came to 20 bases. CDR3 residues: CATHQGQGLGYTF. For the CDR3, the DNA is TGTGCCACCCACCAGGGGCAGGGTCTAGGCTACACCTTC.

The chain couples TRBV18 to TRBJ2-1, with 8 positions matching TRBD1. This CDR3 has 15 amino acids. The ends lost 3 bases at V and 4 bases at J; junction bases unmatched: 5. Germline V gives CDR1 KGHSH, CDR2 LQKENI. The CDR3, as DNA: TGTGCCAGCTCACCTTGGACAGGGAGGTACAATGAGCAGTTCTTC. Its protein product is CASSPWTGRYNEQFF.

Regarding this clone: The identical CDR3 is also encoded by other nucleotide sequences in the sample. The chain couples TRBV4-3 to TRBJ1-5; TRBD1 matches at 7 bases. The CDR3 consists of 16 residues. The germline gives CDR1 LGHNA, CDR2 YSLEER. The V segment lost 0 bases and the J segment 7 bases; nucleotides outside the gene matches: 9. The CDR3 protein is CASSQDLGQGGQPQHF. The CDR3 region has the DNA TGCGCCAGCAGCCAAGATCTCGGGCAGGGGGGCCAGCCCCAGCATTTT.

The chain has TRBV30 and TRBJ1-1, with 8 positions matching TRBD1. V gave up 4 bases and J gave up 1 base; unmatched junction bases: 8. Germline CDR1 GTSNPN, CDR2 SVGIG (reference sequence). The CDR3 totals 15 residues. CDR3 amino acids: CAWTWTGLGNTEAFF. CDR3 bases: TGTGCCTGGACCTGGACAGGGCTAGGGAACACTGAAGCTTTCTTT.

The sample holds one count of this clone. This chain links TRBV9 with TRBJ1-5, with D uncertain. This CDR3 is built from 12 residues. Trimming stripped 7 bases from V and 5 bases from J, with 10 bases between. CDR1 is SGDLS and CDR2 is YYNGEE in the germline V gene. Here the CDR3 reads CASGYGDQPQHF. The CDR3 DNA follows: TGTGCCAGCGGTTACGGAGATCAGCCCCAGCATTTT.

This clone was seen a few times. The rearrangement uses TRBV9 and TRBJ2-1, with TRBD2 matching 8 bases. The CDR3 totals 15 residues. In germline, CDR1 is SGDLS, CDR2 YYNGEE. Trimming removed 0 bases from V and 5 bases from J; junction bases left unmatched: 4. CDR3 sequence reads: CASSVAGTSDNEQFF. The CDR3 bases are TGTGCCAGCAGCGTAGCTGGGACTAGTGACAATGAGCAGTTCTTC.

V usage is TRBV7-9 and J usage is TRBJ1-5, with a possible D match to TRBD1 (5 bases). The V gene lost 8 bases and the J gene lost 2 bases, with 16 bases spanning the gap. The germline V gene has CDR1 SEHNR and CDR2 FQNEAQ (reference sequence). This CDR3 contains 15 residues. The DNA for the CDR3 is TGTGCCAGCGCCCAGGCGGGGGTTGGCAATCAGCCCCAGCATTTT. Translating it yields CASAQAGVGNQPQHF.

This clone was seen just once. The gene calls are TRBV18 and TRBJ1-6, with D unresolved. Germline CDR1 and CDR2: KGHSH and LQKENI. This CDR3 contains 16 residues. The V gene lost 2 bases and the J gene lost 7 bases, with 15 bases spanning the gap. DNA for the CDR3: TGTGCCAGCTCACCATACGGAGGGCAAGGGAATTCACCCCTCCACTTT. Its protein product is CASSPYGGQGNSPLHF.

The chain recombines TRBV6-1 with TRBJ2-5, with a tentative D call TRBD2 (5 bases). Germline CDR1 and CDR2: MNHNS and SASEGT. The CDR3 consists of 15 residues. V lost 6 bases and J 8 bases, leaving 22 bases between the germline ends. The CDR3 DNA is TGTGCCAGCAGGGCCCTGGGGAACCAAGGAGGAACCCAGTACTTC. It translates to CASRALGNQGGTQYF.

V gene TRBV4-1 combines with J gene TRBJ1-4; TRBD1 matches 7 bases. The CDR3 length is 16 residues. CDR1 is MGHRA, CDR2 YSYEKL, per germline. After removal of 1 base from V and 3 bases from J, the junction contained 5 bases not matched to a gene. The CDR3 loop reads CASSQVPGTANEKLFF. The CDR3 bases are TGCGCCAGCAGCCAAGTCCCCGGGACAGCTAATGAAAAACTGTTTTTT.

This clone was detected only once. The chain uses TRBV19 and TRBJ1-1; 8 bases align to TRBD1. This CDR3 spans 15 amino acids. With 7 bases clipped from V and 0 bases from J, the junction kept 7 bases outside the gene matches. Germline CDR1 LNHDA, CDR2 SQIVND (reference sequence). CDR3 in amino acids: CASTMGQAMNTEAFF. For the CDR3, the DNA is TGTGCCAGTACCATGGGACAGGCCATGAACACTGAAGCTTTCTTT.